This T cell receptor (beta chain) was sequenced during a study of T-cell reconstitution after alpha-beta-depleted transplantation in children. A TCRbeta library incorporating unique molecular identifiers was prepared. A single record per CDR3 protein comes from TCRdb applying MiXCR to the PCR reads. The sample contains fewer than 550,000 distinct CDR3 sequences, more than 9.5% of which appear only once. V lost 4 bases and J 4 bases, leaving 17 bases between the germline ends. The V gene's germline CDR1 is MNHNS and CDR2 SASEGT. This CDR3 spans 15 amino acids. This clonotype was recorded a few times. The rearrangement links TRBV6-1 to TRBJ2-7; D could derive from TRBD1 or TRBD2 (5 bases each). Sequencing was performed on PBMCs, mostly from graft donor cells, taken 180 days after TCRalphabeta/CD19-depleted stem cell transplant. This clonotype originated in a female patient between 2 and 15 years old who had a stem cell transplant for aplastic anemia, so the T cells may come from the graft donor. The CDR3 nucleotides read TGTGCCAGCAGTGCCTCCGGGACCGGACGTTACGAGCAGTACTTC. It specifies CASSASGTGRYEQYF.